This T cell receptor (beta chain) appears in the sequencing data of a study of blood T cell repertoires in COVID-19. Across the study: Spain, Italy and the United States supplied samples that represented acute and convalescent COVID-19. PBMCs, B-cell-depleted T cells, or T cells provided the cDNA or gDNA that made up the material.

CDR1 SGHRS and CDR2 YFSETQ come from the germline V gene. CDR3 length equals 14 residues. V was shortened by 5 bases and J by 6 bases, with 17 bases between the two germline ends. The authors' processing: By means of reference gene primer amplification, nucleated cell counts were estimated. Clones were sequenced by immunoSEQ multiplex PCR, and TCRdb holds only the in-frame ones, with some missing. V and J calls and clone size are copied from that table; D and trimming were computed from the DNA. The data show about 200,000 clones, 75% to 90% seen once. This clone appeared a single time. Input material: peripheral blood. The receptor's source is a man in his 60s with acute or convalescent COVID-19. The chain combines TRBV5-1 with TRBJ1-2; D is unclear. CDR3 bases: TGCGCCAGCAGTCCGCCCCGGGGTCGGGATGGCTACACCTTC. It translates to CASSPPRGRDGYTF.